The 2 T cell receptor beta chains in this list originate from one sample, sequenced in a study of cytomegalovirus exposure and HLA in healthy donors. Use of 60 Vbeta and 13 Jbeta primers characterized the PCR. Profiled with immunoSEQ multiplex PCR; TCRdb holds only in-frame clones, not every one. This sample has 65,000 to 85,000 clones, with around three quarters found just once. Material for sequencing was PBMCs. The receptors were sampled from a woman in her 40s in good health and CMV-seropositive.

The rearrangement joins TRBV29-1 to TRBJ1-1; D is possibly TRBD1 (5 bases). Trimming left V 7 bases short and J 4 bases short, with 13 bases between. The CDR3 consists of 12 residues. Germline lookup yields CDR1 SQVTM and CDR2 ANQGSEA. CDR3 DNA sequence: TGCAGCGCCAAGGGGTTTGGCACTGAAGCTTTCTTT. Its protein is CSAKGFGTEAFF.

This clone turned up a few times. The V call is TRBV5-4, the J call TRBJ1-1; TRBD1 matches at 8 bases. The CDR3 is 15 amino acids. Germline V gene sequence: CDR1 SGHNT, CDR2 YYREEE (reference sequence). The V and J ends lost 7 bases and 0 bases, in that order; junction bases with no gene match: 8. CDR3 nucleotides: TGTGCCAGCTTCAGTGGGGACAGGATGAACACTGAAGCTTTCTTT. Translation: CASFSGDRMNTEAFF. Full variable domain (missing parts from reference TRBV5-4 and TRBJ1-1): ETGVTQSPTHLIKTRGQQVTLRCSSQSGHNTVSWYQQALGQGPQFIFQYYREEENGRGNFPPRFSGLQFPNYSSELNVNALELDDSALYLCASFSGDRMNTEAFFGQGTRLTVV.